Below, 10 T cell receptor beta chains from the same sample are listed, as sequenced in a study of shared T cell receptors in the human thymus. Produced via immunoSEQ multiplex PCR; TCRdb's table is partial and in-frame only. Among roughly 500,000 clones, roughly 74% were seen once, and the ten largest hold approximately 0.013%. This sample also appeared in a second study, on human thymus T cells.

Sequencing was performed on thymocytes. These receptors came from a boy under two years old with a congenital heart defect.

CDR3 DNA: TGTGCCAGCAGCCCGGCTAGCGGGGGAGACTTCTACGAGCAGTACTTC. Its protein is CASSPASGGDFYEQYF. The chain carries TRBV5-5 and TRBJ2-7, with 10 bases that match TRBD2. From germline, CDR1 is SGHKS and CDR2 YYEKEE (reference sequence). This CDR3 comprises 16 residues. J lost 3 bases, V lost 4 bases, and 10 bases had no gene match.

The gene calls are TRBV4-3 and TRBJ1-1; 10 bases line up with TRBD1. V lost 5 bases, J lost 3 bases, and 15 bases stayed unmatched. This CDR3 comprises 18 residues. The germline gives CDR1 LGHNA, CDR2 YSLEER. CDR3 DNA: TGCGCCAGCAGCAAAAAGGTGATCCGGGACAGGGGCGACACTGAAGCTTTCTTT. Amino acid sequence: CASSKKVIRDRGDTEAFF.

The CDR3 nucleotides are TGTGCCAGTTCTGAGGTGTCTCGGGGGGCCAAAAACATTCAGTACTTC. Protein: CASSEVSRGAKNIQYF. The V and J genes are TRBV28 and TRBJ2-4, with a tentative D call TRBD2 (6 bases). Trimming took 9 bases from V and 1 from J, leaving 19 bases between them. The CDR3 loop spans 16 amino acids. Germline V gene lookup returns CDR1 MDHEN and CDR2 SYDVKM.

The V and J genes are TRBV25-1 and TRBJ2-5; 10 positions match TRBD2. The CDR3 is made up of 15 amino acids. Germline V CDR1 and CDR2: MGHDK, SYGVNS. Trimming removed 3 bases from V and 6 bases from J; junction bases left unmatched: 7. CDR3 region: CASSDPSGSKKTQYF. In DNA, the CDR3 is TGTGCCAGCAGTGATCCTAGCGGGAGTAAAAAGACCCAGTACTTC.

This sequence joins TRBV11-2 and TRBJ2-7; 8 bases are shared with TRBD2. After removal of 0 bases from V and 4 bases from J, the junction contained 8 bases not matched to a gene. The CDR3 is 16 residues long. Germline CDR1 SGHAT, CDR2 FQNNGV. Here the CDR3 DNA reads TGTGCCAGCAGCTTAGATCGGGGGGGAGGGCCGTACGAGCAGTACTTC. Translating it yields CASSLDRGGGPYEQYF.

The genes are TRBV6-5 and TRBJ2-1; D may be TRBD2 (6 bases). The CDR3 sequence is 14 residues long. CDR1 MNHEY and CDR2 SVGAGI come from the germline V gene. V was shortened by 1 base and J by 7 bases, with 11 bases between the two germline ends. The DNA for the CDR3 is TGTGCCAGCAGTTACTGGGGGAGGAGGAATGAGCAGTTCTTC. Protein product: CASSYWGRRNEQFF.

This clone was counted a single time. The V and J genes are TRBV30 and TRBJ1-3; 8 nucleotides line up with TRBD1. In germline, CDR1 is GTSNPN, CDR2 SVGIG (reference sequence). CDR3 length: 14 amino acids. The ends lost 3 bases at V and 4 bases at J; junction bases unmatched: 5. CDR3 loop: CAWRRTGRGNTIYF. The CDR3 coding sequence is TGTGCCTGGAGAAGGACAGGGAGAGGAAACACCATATATTTT.

CDR3 protein: CASSSITGFSGNTIYF. The CDR3 DNA follows: TGTGCCAGCAGCTCAATTACAGGCTTCTCTGGAAACACCATATATTTT. The rearrangement links TRBV13 to TRBJ1-3; TRBD1 is a possible D gene (5 bases). Germline lookup yields CDR1 PRHDT and CDR2 FYEKMQ (reference sequence). The CDR3 sequence is 16 residues long. V gave up 4 bases and J gave up 0 bases, with 13 bases separating them.

The chain has TRBV2 and TRBJ2-5; 15 bases map to TRBD2. J gave up 4 bases and V 2 bases, and 14 bases lay outside the gene matches. Looked up from germline, CDR1 is SNHLY and CDR2 is FYNNEI. The CDR3 is made up of 20 amino acids. In nucleotides, the CDR3 is TGTGCCAGCAGTGAAAGGGACCCGGGACTAGCGGGAGGTCTTAGAGAGACCCAGTACTTC. Protein product: CASSERDPGLAGGLRETQYF.

The rearrangement joins TRBV4-1 to TRBJ2-1; TRBD2 matches at 7 bases. CDR3 length: 18 residues. The trim removed 1 base at V and 6 bases at J, leaving 15 bases unmatched. Germline V lookup: CDR1 MGHRA, CDR2 YSYEKL. CDR3 amino acids: CASSQGLVTWEGGNEQFF. The CDR3 DNA follows: TGCGCCAGCAGCCAAGGACTCGTCACGTGGGAGGGTGGCAATGAGCAGTTCTTC.